These 19 T cell receptor beta chains were all obtained from the same sample, sequenced in a study of PD-L1 blockade in urothelial cancer. The repertoire was sequenced with immunoSEQ multiplex PCR; TCRdb's copy has only in-frame clones and lacks some. The data contain 60,000 or so clones, around 86% of them seen just once; the ten biggest clones take up around 16%. Time point defined: pretreatment peripheral blood. The material sequenced was PBMCs, taken around atezolizumab (anti-PD-L1) treatment. These TCRs come from a man aged 65 to 85 with urothelial cancer.

The chain joins TRBV6-4 to TRBJ2-1; 10 bases fit TRBD2. From germline, CDR1 is MRHNA and CDR2 SNTAGT. The CDR3 covers 16 residues. Trimming took 0 bases from V and 9 from J; bases not matched to a gene: 8. The CDR3 region is CASSDSYLAGASEQFF. In nucleotides, the CDR3 is TGTGCCAGCAGTGACTCGTACCTAGCGGGAGCCAGTGAGCAGTTCTTC.

The chain recombines TRBV2 with TRBJ2-1, with D possibly being TRBD2 (6 bases). The CDR3 consists of 13 residues. Germline values: CDR1 SNHLY, CDR2 FYNNEI. V was clipped by 4 bases and J by 4 bases, with 8 bases between them. The CDR3 nucleotides are TGTGCCAGCAGTGGGGACTCGTACAATGAGCAGTTCTTC. Residues: CASSGDSYNEQFF.

The rearrangement joins TRBV2 to TRBJ1-5; no definite D call. The CDR3 loop spans 14 amino acids. Germline V lookup: CDR1 SNHLY, CDR2 FYNNEI. V dropped 6 bases and J dropped 6 bases, with 15 bases sitting between them. This CDR3 is CASRAKPGSQPQHF. The CDR3 DNA reads TGTGCCAGCAGGGCAAAACCGGGTAGTCAGCCCCAGCATTTT.

The V gene is TRBV7-9, the J gene TRBJ2-2; possible D gene TRBD1, 6 bases. Germline assignment: CDR1 SEHNR and CDR2 FQNEAQ (reference sequence). With 2 bases removed from V and 4 bases from J, the gap between germline ends came to 11 bases. This CDR3 has 15 residues. The CDR3 sequence is CASSLRDTTTGELFF. The DNA for the CDR3 is TGTGCCAGCAGCTTACGGGACACTACCACCGGGGAGCTGTTTTTT.

The J gene is TRBJ2-1, the V gene TRBV7-3; possibly TRBD2 for D (5 bases). This CDR3 is 16 amino acids long. The V gene's germline CDR1 is SGHTA and CDR2 FQGTGA. Between the trimmed V and J ends, which lost 5 bases and 6 bases, there was a span of 20 bases. The CDR3 reads CASSPVGGPGRNEQFF. CDR3 DNA: TGTGCCAGCAGCCCCGTTGGCGGGCCAGGACGCAATGAGCAGTTCTTC.

The chain recombines TRBV9 with TRBJ2-5; 12 bases agree with TRBD2. The V segment lost 0 bases and the J segment 2 bases; nucleotides outside the gene matches: 2. Looked up from germline, CDR1 is SGDLS and CDR2 is YYNGEE. This CDR3 comprises 16 residues. CDR3 sequence reads: CASSVGLAGAQETQYF. In nucleotides, the CDR3 is TGTGCCAGCAGCGTAGGACTAGCGGGAGCTCAAGAGACCCAGTACTTC.

The rearrangement links TRBV19 to TRBJ2-1, with 11 bases matching TRBD1. CDR3 length: 14 residues. V was clipped by 6 bases and J by 15 bases; unmatched bases: 13. Germline-derived CDR1 and CDR2 are LNHDA and SQIVND (reference sequence). The CDR3 DNA sequence: TGTGCCAGTAGCCAACAGGGACAGGGGGTTTTAGCGTTCTTC. Translation gives CASSQQGQGVLAFF.

This chain uses TRBV11-2 with TRBJ2-7, with TRBD2 identical over 9 bases. The CDR3 totals 15 residues. The V gene end was trimmed by 5 bases and the J gene end by 4 bases; junction bases not matched to a gene: 9. In germline, CDR1 is SGHAT, CDR2 FQNNGV. CDR3 bases: TGTGCCAGCAGCAATGGTAGCGGGAGACCTTACGAGCAGTACTTC. This codes for CASSNGSGRPYEQYF. Variable domain in full (rest from reference TRBV11-2 and TRBJ2-7): EAGVAQSPRYKIIEKRQSVAFWCNPISGHATLYWYQQILGQGPKLLIQFQNNGVVDDSQLPKDRFSAERLKGVDSTLKIQPAKLEDSAVYLCASSNGSGRPYEQYFGPGTRLTVT.

This chain connects TRBV7-3 to TRBJ2-3; unclear D gene. The CDR3 totals 13 residues. The germline V gene encodes CDR1 SGHTA and CDR2 FQGTGA. V lost 2 bases and J 14 bases, leaving 17 bases between the germline ends. The CDR3 is CASSLGPANPAYF. The CDR3 DNA is TGTGCCAGCAGCTTAGGTCCCGCTAACCCCGCGTATTTT.

J is TRBJ1-4 and V is TRBV7-2; 7 bases are shared with TRBD1. Germline CDR1 is SGHTA and CDR2 is FQGNSA. The CDR3 has 16 amino acids. Trimming at V came to 3 bases and at J to 2 bases, leaving 6 bases not matched to a gene. In DNA, the CDR3 is TGTGCCAGCAGCTTGAGTCCCAGGGGGACTAATGAAAAACTGTTTTTT. Amino acids: CASSLSPRGTNEKLFF.

This clone is judged medium-sized. V gene TRBV7-9 combines with J gene TRBJ2-1; 12 bases map to TRBD2. The CDR3 length is 16 residues. Germline-derived CDR1 and CDR2 are SEHNR and FQNEAQ (reference sequence). V lost 4 bases, J lost 11 bases, and 12 bases stayed unmatched. The CDR3 nucleotides read TGTGCCAGCAGCTCCCTGACCGCTAGCGGGAGGGACAAGCAGTTCTTC. Its protein is CASSSLTASGRDKQFF.

The chain carries TRBV7-8 and TRBJ2-1; D is ambiguous. The germline V and J ends were trimmed by 3 bases and 4 bases, with 4 bases remaining between them. Germline V gene sequence: CDR1 SGHVS, CDR2 FQNEAQ. This CDR3 has 12 residues. CDR3 in DNA: TGTGCCAGCAGCTTGAGTTACAATGAGCAGTTCTTC. Translating gives CASSLSYNEQFF. The full variable domain, rest sourced from reference TRBV7-8 and TRBJ2-1, is GAGVSQSPRYKVAKRGQDVALRCDPISGHVSLFWYQQALGQGPEFLTYFQNEAQLDKSGLPSDRFFAERPEGSVSTLKIQRTQQEDSAVYLCASSLSYNEQFFGPGTRLTVL.

V usage is TRBV6-1 and J usage is TRBJ1-5; no clear D. The CDR3 runs 13 residues. V lost 3 bases and J lost 4, with 7 bases in between. Germline V gene sequence: CDR1 MNHNS, CDR2 SASEGT. The CDR3 loop reads CASSDRRNQPQHF. CDR3 nucleotide sequence: TGTGCCAGCAGTGATCGGAGAAATCAGCCCCAGCATTTT.

The chain carries TRBV7-2 and TRBJ1-1, with TRBD1 identical over 7 bases. J gave up 8 bases and V 1 base, and 4 bases lay outside the gene matches. This CDR3 is built from 13 residues. The germline V gene encodes CDR1 SGHTA and CDR2 FQGNSA. The DNA for the CDR3 is TGTGCCAGCAGCTTAGGGACAGGAACCGAAGCTTTCTTT. It specifies CASSLGTGTEAFF.

This sequence joins TRBV7-8 and TRBJ2-3; 7 bases match TRBD1. Germline V gives CDR1 SGHVS, CDR2 FQNEAQ. The V gene end was trimmed by 0 bases and the J gene end by 14 bases; junction bases not matched to a gene: 8. The CDR3 loop spans 13 amino acids. The DNA of the CDR3 is TGTGCCAGCAGCTTAGCAAGGGACAGATACGCGTATTTT. It yields the protein CASSLARDRYAYF.

The rearrangement joins TRBV4-1 to TRBJ1-5; D gene unclear. Trimming stripped 1 base from V and 3 bases from J, with 7 bases between. From germline, CDR1 is MGHRA and CDR2 YSYEKL. The CDR3 runs to 14 residues. The CDR3 DNA follows: TGCGCCAGCAGCCAAGGGGCAGACAATCAGCCCCAGCATTTT. Protein product: CASSQGADNQPQHF.

The sample holds one count of this clone. The chain is built from TRBV18 and TRBJ2-3; D not certain. The CDR3 covers 15 residues. Trimming cost V 3 bases and J 2 bases, with 12 bases left between them. Germline assignment: CDR1 KGHSH and CDR2 LQKENI. The CDR3 loop reads CASSPPSPYTDTQYF. In DNA, the CDR3 is TGTGCCAGCTCACCCCCGTCCCCTTACACAGATACGCAGTATTTT.

The CDR3 coding sequence is TGTGCCAGCGACAGGGAAGAGACCCAGTACTTC. Protein: CASDREETQYF. J is TRBJ2-5 and V is TRBV6-1, with 7 bases identical to TRBD1. This CDR3 region has 11 residues. Germline CDR1 MNHNS, CDR2 SASEGT. V lost 8 bases, J lost 3 bases, and 0 bases stayed unmatched.

The V call is TRBV21-1, the J call TRBJ2-5; TRBD2, the table's D call, lacks a check against the DNA. TRBV21-1 is flagged as a pseudogene. The CDR3 has 17 amino acids. CDR3 DNA: TGTGCCAGCAGCAAAGCGGGGACTAGCGGAAAACAAGAGACCCAGTACTTC. This encodes CASSKAGTSGKQETQYF.